Following are 9 T cell receptor beta chains from one sample sequenced in a study of control samples from healthy donors and cancer patients (TCRdb year 2020). The library relied on the immunoSEQ multiplex PCR assay. Imported from immuneACCESS, the table was reduced by TCRdb to in-frame sequences with V and J called. These copies leave out some clones; in studies compared against another copy, an unresolved V gene accounts for under half, and the cause of the remainder is not known. This sample holds fewer than 200,000 clones; roughly 91% were observed only once. The ten largest clonotypes hold approximately 1.5% of the sample. Material: blood. The receptors were sampled from a young man in good health.

The gene calls are TRBV2 and TRBJ1-2, with D hard to call. The V end lost 8 bases, the J end lost 7 bases, and 17 bases lay between the germline ends. This CDR3 contains 13 residues. The germline CDR1 and CDR2 sequences are SNHLY and FYNNEI. The CDR3 is CASDPDYSRGYTF. In DNA, the CDR3 is TGTGCCAGCGACCCTGATTACAGCCGTGGCTACACCTTC.

The chain is built from TRBV10-2 and TRBJ2-1, with D hard to call. The CDR3 extends over 13 amino acids. V was pared by 6 bases and J by 0 bases, with 6 bases between. Per germline, CDR1 WSHSY and CDR2 SAAADI. In DNA, the CDR3 is TGCGCCAGCAGACTGAGCTCCTACAATGAGCAGTTCTTC. Translation gives CASRLSSYNEQFF.

This clone was counted a single time. J is TRBJ1-1 and V is TRBV6-5; a possible D gene is TRBD1 (5 bases). The length of the CDR3 is 14 residues. Germline V gene lookup returns CDR1 MNHEY and CDR2 SVGAGI. Trimming removed 6 bases at V and 1 base at J, with 12 bases between. CDR3 amino acids: CASRREGRNTEAFF. The CDR3 DNA reads as TGTGCCAGCAGACGTGAGGGGAGGAACACTGAAGCTTTCTTT.

This clone was detected once. This chain uses TRBV5-6 with TRBJ1-3; D unresolved. Germline V gene data show CDR1 as SGHDT and CDR2 as YYEEEE. This CDR3 is built from 16 residues. V was pared by 4 bases and J by 0 bases, with 14 bases between. The CDR3 sequence: CASSPRSGISGNTIYF. The CDR3 bases are TGTGCCAGCAGCCCGCGTTCGGGAATCTCTGGAAACACCATATATTTT.

J is TRBJ2-1 and V is TRBV24-1; 11 nucleotides align to TRBD2. The CDR3 contains 16 residues. Germline CDR1 reads KGHDR; CDR2 reads SFDVKD. V trimming: 9 bases; J trimming: 3 bases; junction bases outside the gene matches: 9. The chain's CDR3 is CATPLAGTSGYNEQFF. DNA of the CDR3: TGTGCCACCCCCCTGGCGGGGACTAGCGGCTACAATGAGCAGTTCTTC.

The V call is TRBV2, the J call TRBJ2-5, with 10 nucleotides matching TRBD2. The CDR3 loop spans 18 amino acids. The germline V gene encodes CDR1 SNHLY and CDR2 FYNNEI. Trimming cost V 0 bases and J 3 bases; bases outside gene matches: 10. In nucleotides, the CDR3 is TGTGCCAGCAGTGAAGCTAGGGCGATAGCGGGGGGAAAAGAGACCCAGTACTTC. Amino acid sequence: CASSEARAIAGGKETQYF.

This rearrangement joins TRBV6-6 to TRBJ1-5; TRBD1 matches at 8 bases. This CDR3 is built from 15 residues. Germline V gene lookup returns CDR1 MNHNY and CDR2 SVGAGI (reference sequence). The V gene end was trimmed by 6 bases and the J gene end by 5 bases; junction bases not matched to a gene: 9. This chain's CDR3 is CASSRRQGRDQPQHF. The CDR3 coding sequence is TGTGCCAGCAGCAGAAGACAGGGGCGGGATCAGCCCCAGCATTTT.

This rearrangement joins TRBV5-6 to TRBJ1-2; no definite D call. The CDR3 is 12 residues long. CDR1 is SGHDT and CDR2 is YYEEEE in the germline V gene. V was cut by 0 bases and J by 7 bases, with 7 bases left in between. In DNA form, the CDR3 reads TGTGCCAGCAGCTTGGAAGTAGGTGGCTACACCTTC. This sequence encodes CASSLEVGGYTF.

This clone has a handful of counts. The V and J genes are TRBV6-1 and TRBJ1-3; maybe TRBD1 (6 bases). The CDR3 is made up of 17 amino acids. The V gene lost 0 bases and the J gene lost 2 bases, with 14 bases spanning the gap. Germline CDR1 is MNHNS and CDR2 is SASEGT. The DNA of the CDR3 is TGTGCCAGCAGTGAAGCGTTGGTAACAGGGCCTGGAAACACCATATATTTT. Translated, it gives CASSEALVTGPGNTIYF.